The 16 T cell receptor beta chains presented below share a single source sample, sequenced in a study of T cell repertoires in aging, cancer and after chemotherapy. Peripheral blood genomic DNA, not sorted cells or RNA, was the template. Multiplex touch-down PCR with TRB-A/B primers amplified rearranged V-D-J TRB sequences. TCRdb redid the calling of the multiplex PCR reads with MiXCR, one entry per CDR3 protein. Of about 2,800 distinct CDR3 sequences in the sample, around 25% are singletons; the top ten hold more than 9.5%. The sample comprised blood. The receptors were sampled from a human donor with a solid tumor.

In its sample, this clonotype is medium-sized (0.01 to 0.1%). The CDR3 sequence is CASRPLAGSYNEQFF. The DNA of the CDR3 is TGTGCCAGCAGACCACTAGCGGGAAGTTACAATGAGCAGTTCTTC. This chain connects TRBV6-6 to TRBJ2-1; 10 nucleotides match TRBD2. This CDR3 has 15 residues. Germline V gene lookup returns CDR1 MNHNY and CDR2 SVGAGI (reference sequence). Trimming at V came to 6 bases and at J to 4 bases, leaving 6 bases not matched to a gene.

By share of the sample, this clonotype is medium-sized. The J gene is TRBJ2-5, the V gene TRBV6-2 or TRBV6-3, with 8 bases lining up with TRBD1. The CDR3 loop spans 11 amino acids. The germline V gene encodes CDR1 MNHEY and CDR2 SVGEGT. The V gene end was trimmed by 8 bases and the J gene end by 4 bases; junction bases not matched to a gene: 0. CDR3 amino acids: CASGQGETQYF. CDR3 in DNA: TGTGCCAGCGGACAGGGAGAGACCCAGTACTTC.

By sample fraction, this clonotype is medium-sized. The CDR3 sequence: CASSLGSSGANVLTF. In DNA form, the CDR3 reads TGTGCCAGCAGTTTAGGGTCCTCTGGGGCCAACGTCCTGACTTTC. The V call is TRBV12-3 or TRBV12-4, the J call TRBJ2-6; no firm D call. This CDR3 has 15 residues. Trimming left V 1 base short and J 0 bases short, with 4 bases between.

This clonotype rates as large. The rearrangement joins TRBV29-1 to TRBJ1-5, with D perhaps matching TRBD1 (5 bases). This CDR3 is 14 amino acids long. The V gene's germline CDR1 is SQVTM and CDR2 ANQGSEA. V lost 4 bases, J lost 3 bases, and 13 bases lay in between. The CDR3 DNA sequence: TGCAGCGTTGTAGGGCAGGGTGACAATCAGCCCCAGCATTTT. Translating gives CSVVGQGDNQPQHF.

The table lists this clonotype with a few counts. V and J are TRBV6-4 and TRBJ2-1, with D perhaps being TRBD1 or TRBD2 (6 bases each). Germline V gene lookup returns CDR1 MRHNA and CDR2 SNTAGT. This CDR3 has 15 residues. The V end lost 5 bases, the J end lost 3 bases, and 14 bases lay between the germline ends. The CDR3 region is CASSPLGGDYNEQFF. The CDR3 nucleotides read TGTGCCAGCAGTCCCCTCGGGGGCGACTACAATGAGCAGTTCTTC.

This clonotype rates as medium-sized. The V gene is TRBV27, the J gene TRBJ2-1; 7 nucleotides align to TRBD2. Trimming took 4 bases from V and 9 from J; bases not matched to a gene: 6. CDR3 size: 13 residues. Germline CDR1 reads MNHEY; CDR2 reads SMNVEV (reference sequence). CDR3 sequence reads: CASSSTSAGEQFF. For the CDR3, the DNA is TGTGCCAGCAGTTCCACTAGCGCGGGTGAGCAGTTCTTC.

A note on this clonotype: Possible read error: a much larger clone is one base away. The V and J genes are TRBV7-9 and TRBJ2-5, with D tentatively TRBD1 or TRBD2 (5 bases each). Per the germline V gene, CDR1 is SEHNR and CDR2 is FQNEAQ (reference sequence). The CDR3 loop spans 14 amino acids. CDR3 protein: CARSFVTGGETQYF. The CDR3 nucleotides are TGTGCCAGAAGCTTCGTAACAGGCGGGGAGACCCAGTACTTC.

V usage is TRBV19 and J usage is TRBJ2-5; 9 bases align to TRBD2. The germline gives CDR1 LNHDA, CDR2 SQIVND (reference sequence). Losses at the gene ends were 3 bases for V and 5 bases for J; bases not matched to a gene: 10. This CDR3 has 16 residues. CDR3: CASSIGLAGDLETQYF. In nucleotides, the CDR3 is TGTGCCAGTAGTATTGGTTTAGCGGGAGACTTGGAGACCCAGTACTTC.

By its share, this clonotype is medium-sized. V is TRBV12-3 or TRBV12-4 and J is TRBJ2-1; no firm D call. Trimming took 6 bases from V and 8 from J, leaving 17 bases between them. CDR3 length: 14 amino acids. The CDR3, as DNA: TGTGCCAGCAGCCCCTCATCAAGTTTCGATGAGCAGTTCTTC. This encodes CASSPSSSFDEQFF.

This chain links TRBV20-1 with TRBJ2-7; 11 nucleotides agree with TRBD2. Per the germline V gene, CDR1 is DFQATT and CDR2 is SNEGSKA (reference sequence). J was trimmed by 2 bases and V by 0 bases; bases with no gene match: 3. The CDR3 covers 15 residues. Here the CDR3 reads CSARDPSGRTYEQYF. In DNA, the CDR3 is TGCAGTGCTAGAGATCCTAGCGGGAGGACCTACGAGCAGTACTTC.

This clonotype came up a few times. The rearrangement links TRBV5-1 to TRBJ2-7; D assignment may be TRBD1 or TRBD2 (5 bases each). The V end was cut by 4 bases, the J end by 2 bases, with 16 bases between. Looked up from germline, CDR1 is SGHRS and CDR2 is YFSETQ. The CDR3 is 15 residues long. DNA of the CDR3: TGCGCCAGCAGCCTCGGGACGCCGAAACCCTACGAGCAGTACTTC. Protein: CASSLGTPKPYEQYF.

Concerning this clonotype: One end of the junction is discordant with germline, which a read error may explain. The rearrangement links TRBV7-9 to TRBJ2-6; D remains ambiguous. CDR3 length equals 16 residues. Germline V lookup: CDR1 SEHNR, CDR2 FQNEAQ (reference sequence). The CDR3 here is CASSPRPISVANVLTF. In DNA form, the CDR3 reads TGTGCCAGCAGCCCTCGACCGATTTCTGTGGCCAACGTCCTGACTTTC.

By share, this clonotype ranks as medium-sized. The chain joins TRBV19 to TRBJ2-1; 10 nucleotides match TRBD1. Germline V gives CDR1 LNHDA, CDR2 SQIVND (reference sequence). CDR3 length: 16 amino acids. The ends lost 5 bases at V and 0 bases at J; junction bases unmatched: 4. The CDR3 DNA follows: TGTGCCAGTAGTCCCTGGGACAGGGGCTCCTACAATGAGCAGTTCTTC. Translation: CASSPWDRGSYNEQFF.

As to this clonotype: Since a much larger clone is just one base distant, this may be a read error. The J gene is TRBJ2-7, the V gene TRBV5-5; no reliable D call. This CDR3 contains 11 residues. Germline V gives CDR1 SGHKS, CDR2 YYEKEE (reference sequence). CDR3 residues: CASSLADEQYF. DNA of the CDR3: TGCGCCAGCAGCTTGGCAGACGAGCAGTACTTC.

By sample share, this clonotype is large. V usage is TRBV29-1 and J usage is TRBJ2-1; D is ambiguous. Trimming stripped 1 base from V and 7 bases from J, with 11 bases between. This CDR3 is 13 amino acids long. CDR1 and CDR2 (germline): SQVTM, ANQGSEA. The CDR3: CSVEVVQFNEQFF. CDR3 nucleotide sequence: TGCAGCGTTGAAGTCGTCCAGTTTAATGAGCAGTTCTTC.

This clonotype is categorized as medium-sized. The J gene is TRBJ2-3, the V gene TRBV12-3 or TRBV12-4, with D hard to call. Trimming took off 4 bases at V and 6 bases at J, with 8 bases between the two ends. The CDR3 is 12 residues long. The CDR3 nucleotides are TGTGCCAGCAGTTCCGGTTTGGATACGCAGTATTTT. Protein sequence: CASSSGLDTQYF.